This entry lists 21 T cell receptor beta chains sequenced from one sample in a study of beta chain features in type 1 diabetes. Overall study results and limits: TCRB CDR3s were moderately but significantly shorter in Type 1 diabetes patients in all four CD4+ subsets.

No antigen has been identified for these receptors. Investigators reverse transcribed all isolated RNA, so they sequenced expressed TCRB transcripts. The data were produced by immunoSEQ multiplex PCR, yet TCRdb's version contains in-frame clones alone and is incomplete. The table shows 23,000 or so clones, with roughly two thirds occurring only once. The sequencing input was Tregs from blood. The receptor set was obtained from a man aged 18 to 30 with type 1 diabetes.

The gene calls are TRBV6-6 and TRBJ1-2, with a tentative D call TRBD1 (5 bases). The length of the CDR3 is 13 residues. Trimming took 2 bases from V and 7 from J, leaving 11 bases between them. The V gene's germline CDR1 is MNHNY and CDR2 SVGAGI (reference sequence). The CDR3 DNA is TGTGCCAGCAGTTACCCGGGCGGGGGTGGCTACACCTTC. Protein sequence: CASSYPGGGGYTF.

The genes are TRBV30 and TRBJ2-5; the D gene is possibly TRBD2 (5 bases). With 1 base removed from V and 0 bases from J, the gap between germline ends came to 6 bases. The CDR3 spans 13 residues. CDR1 GTSNPN and CDR2 SVGIG come from the germline V gene (reference sequence). CDR3 nucleotide sequence: TGTGCCTGGAGTGGAGGGAACCAAGAGACCCAGTACTTC. This codes for CAWSGGNQETQYF.

The chain recombines TRBV5-1 with TRBJ2-7, with D perhaps TRBD1 (5 bases). This CDR3 contains 13 residues. The V end was cut by 4 bases, the J end by 1 base, with 9 bases between. The germline V gene encodes CDR1 SGHRS and CDR2 YFSETQ. CDR3 sequence (DNA): TGCGCCAGCAGCCAACAGGCTTCCTACGAGCAGTACTTC. The encoded protein is CASSQQASYEQYF.

The chain links TRBV18 to TRBJ2-7, with D possibly TRBD2 on 6 matching bases. The germline V gene has CDR1 KGHSH and CDR2 LQKENI. The length of the CDR3 is 14 residues. Trimming took off 6 bases at V and 5 bases at J, with 17 bases between the two ends. CDR3 sequence (DNA): TGTGCCAGCTCGGAGACTAGGCAATCCCACGAGCAGTACTTC. It is translated as CASSETRQSHEQYF.

The chain couples TRBV28 to TRBJ1-4; D may be TRBD1 (5 bases). The CDR3 sequence is 14 residues long. V lost 6 bases and J lost 7, with 15 bases in between. Germline loops: CDR1 MDHEN, CDR2 SYDVKM. CDR3 DNA sequence: TGTGCCAGCAGGGGGGGGGTCTGGGGTGAAAAACTGTTTTTT. Translation gives CASRGGVWGEKLFF.

This clone was detected a few times. The rearrangement links TRBV7-2 to TRBJ2-7; 8 bases fit TRBD2. Trimming took 5 bases from V and 0 from J; bases not matched to a gene: 9. CDR3 size: 16 residues. Per the germline V gene, CDR1 is SGHTA and CDR2 is FQGNSA. The DNA for the CDR3 is TGTGCCAGCAGCCGGGGAACAGCGGGAGTCTCCTACGAGCAGTACTTC. This encodes CASSRGTAGVSYEQYF.

The chain has TRBV18 and TRBJ2-1; D is unresolved. This CDR3 is 14 amino acids long. Germline V gene sequence: CDR1 KGHSH, CDR2 LQKENI. Trimming took off 2 bases at V and 9 bases at J, with 14 bases between the two ends. The CDR3: CASSPGQLQSEQFF. DNA for the CDR3: TGTGCCAGCTCACCAGGGCAGCTACAGAGTGAGCAGTTCTTC.

This chain connects TRBV5-5 to TRBJ2-5; D is unresolved. Trimming removed 4 bases from V and 5 bases from J, with 12 bases in between. This CDR3 spans 13 amino acids. From germline, CDR1 is SGHKS and CDR2 YYEKEE (reference sequence). CDR3 sequence reads: CASSPTGGETQYF. The CDR3 DNA reads as TGTGCCAGCAGCCCCACCGGCGGCGAGACCCAGTACTTC.

This clone was counted between two and nine times. This chain links TRBV11-2 with TRBJ2-1; 11 nucleotides agree with TRBD2. Germline CDR1 is SGHAT and CDR2 is FQNNGV. The CDR3 covers 15 residues. V trimming: 3 bases; J trimming: 4 bases; junction bases outside the gene matches: 2. The CDR3 region is CASSLRTSGYNEQFF. The CDR3 bases are TGTGCCAGCAGCTTGCGGACTAGCGGGTACAATGAGCAGTTCTTC.

The chain employs TRBV7-2 and TRBJ2-5; perhaps TRBD2 as D (5 bases). In germline, CDR1 is SGHTA, CDR2 FQGNSA. V gave up 3 bases and J gave up 2 bases, with 7 bases separating them. The CDR3 consists of 13 residues. CDR3 DNA sequence: TGTGCCAGCAGCTTCGGGGTGCAAGAGACCCAGTACTTC. Translated: CASSFGVQETQYF.

The rearrangement uses TRBV7-9 and TRBJ2-1, with a weak D call TRBD2 (7 bases). The CDR3 length is 17 residues. Trimming took off 4 bases at V and 6 bases at J, with 22 bases between the two ends. Germline V gene sequence: CDR1 SEHNR, CDR2 FQNEAQ (reference sequence). The CDR3 DNA reads as TGTGCCAGCAGCTCCTACCGGGGGGCCCCTTCTGGCAATGAGCAGTTCTTC. It encodes CASSSYRGAPSGNEQFF. Based on the CDR3 plus reference TRBV7-9 and TRBJ2-1, the full variable domain is DTGVSQNPRHKITKRGQNVTFRCDPISEHNRLYWYRQTLGQGPEFLTYFQNEAQLEKSRLLSDRFSAERPKGSFSTLEIQRTEQGDSAMYLCASSSYRGAPSGNEQFFGPGTRLTVL.

CDR3 sequence reads: CASSLVGTSDNEQFF. The CDR3 DNA is TGTGCCAGCAGCTTAGTGGGGACTAGCGATAATGAGCAGTTCTTC. This chain uses TRBV7-2 with TRBJ2-1; 10 nucleotides line up with TRBD2. The length of the CDR3 is 15 residues. The germline V gene has CDR1 SGHTA and CDR2 FQGNSA. J gave up 7 bases and V 1 base, and 4 bases lay outside the gene matches. The full variable domain, in which reference TRBV7-2 and TRBJ2-1 provide the parts outside the CDR3, is GAGVSQSPSNKVTEKGKDVELRCDPISGHTALYWYRQSLGQGLEFLIYFQGNSAPDKSGLPSDRFSAERTGGSVSTLTIQRTQQEDSAVYLCASSLVGTSDNEQFFGPGTRLTVL.

V is TRBV5-1 and J is TRBJ1-4; the match to TRBD1 covers 7 bases. Germline CDR1 and CDR2: SGHRS and YFSETQ. This CDR3 comprises 14 residues. V shed 2 bases and J 8 bases; nucleotides not matched to a gene: 6. The CDR3 nucleotides are TGCGCCAGCAGCTTAGGAAGGGGGCTGGAAAAACTGTTTTTT. This sequence encodes CASSLGRGLEKLFF.

This sequence joins TRBV19 and TRBJ2-1; 14 nucleotides align to TRBD2. With V trimmed by 8 bases and J by 9 bases, 6 bases remained unmatched. Germline V lookup: CDR1 LNHDA, CDR2 SQIVND (reference sequence). CDR3 length: 14 residues. CDR3 residues: CASRGTSGRREQFF. CDR3 sequence (DNA): TGTGCCAGTCGGGGGACTAGCGGGAGACGTGAGCAGTTCTTC.

This clone was detected only a few times. The chain uses TRBV4-3 and TRBJ2-7; D may be TRBD1 (5 bases). V lost 3 bases to trimming and J lost 1 base, with 16 bases between them. Germline V lookup: CDR1 LGHNA, CDR2 YSLEER. The CDR3 has 16 residues. CDR3 protein: CASSQEYRQRSYEQYF. In DNA, the CDR3 is TGCGCCAGCAGCCAGGAATATCGACAGAGATCCTACGAGCAGTACTTC.

The rearrangement joins TRBV27 to TRBJ2-1; TRBD2 matches 7 bases. Germline trimming cut 11 bases from V and 4 bases from J; bases unmatched to any gene: 11. The CDR3 runs 14 residues. Germline CDR1 reads MNHEY; CDR2 reads SMNVEV (reference sequence). CDR3 nucleotides: TGTGCCTTAGAGACCGGGACTATTTACAATGAGCAGTTCTTC. This sequence encodes CALETGTIYNEQFF.

This clone was picked up a small number of times. V usage is TRBV28 and J usage is TRBJ1-2; TRBD1 is a possible D gene (5 bases). Germline V lookup: CDR1 MDHEN, CDR2 SYDVKM. V dropped 6 bases and J dropped 4 bases, with 15 bases sitting between them. The CDR3 has 14 residues. The CDR3 loop is CASSLVGGSYGYTF. The CDR3 nucleotides read TGTGCCAGCAGCCTTGTGGGGGGGTCCTATGGCTACACCTTC.

The chain couples TRBV11-2 to TRBJ2-5; 7 positions agree with TRBD1. The DNA end is a closer match to TRBJ2-7, so the J assignment may be wrong. The CDR3 spans 15 residues. Germline CDR1 and CDR2: SGHAT and FQNNGV. CDR3 nucleotides: TGTGCCAGCAGCTTAGATTGGGCAGGGGGCTACGAGCAGTACTTC. Amino acid sequence: CASSLDWAGGYEQYF.

V usage is TRBV4-3 and J usage is TRBJ2-7; tentatively, D is TRBD1 (5 bases). Germline V gene sequence: CDR1 LGHNA, CDR2 YSLEER. The CDR3 spans 14 residues. V was pared by 4 bases and J by 7 bases, with 17 bases between. CDR3 coding DNA: TGCGCCAGCAGCCCCCCAGGGCTCCCGCGGGAGCAGTACTTC. Amino acid sequence: CASSPPGLPREQYF.

The chain has TRBV2 and TRBJ2-2; unclear D gene. Per germline, CDR1 SNHLY and CDR2 FYNNEI. The CDR3 extends over 17 amino acids. Trimming removed 3 bases from V and 2 bases from J, with 16 bases in between. The CDR3 loop is CASSDPYAIENTGELFF. CDR3 coding DNA: TGTGCCAGCAGTGATCCATACGCTATAGAAAACACCGGGGAGCTGTTTTTT.

The table lists this clone with a few counts. The chain combines TRBV9 with TRBJ2-1; 7 nucleotides match TRBD2. After removal of 0 bases from V and 7 bases from J, the junction contained 4 bases not matched to a gene. Looked up from germline, CDR1 is SGDLS and CDR2 is YYNGEE. The CDR3 extends over 14 amino acids. CDR3 region: CASSVGTRGNEQFF. In DNA, the CDR3 is TGTGCCAGCAGCGTAGGGACTAGAGGAAATGAGCAGTTCTTC.